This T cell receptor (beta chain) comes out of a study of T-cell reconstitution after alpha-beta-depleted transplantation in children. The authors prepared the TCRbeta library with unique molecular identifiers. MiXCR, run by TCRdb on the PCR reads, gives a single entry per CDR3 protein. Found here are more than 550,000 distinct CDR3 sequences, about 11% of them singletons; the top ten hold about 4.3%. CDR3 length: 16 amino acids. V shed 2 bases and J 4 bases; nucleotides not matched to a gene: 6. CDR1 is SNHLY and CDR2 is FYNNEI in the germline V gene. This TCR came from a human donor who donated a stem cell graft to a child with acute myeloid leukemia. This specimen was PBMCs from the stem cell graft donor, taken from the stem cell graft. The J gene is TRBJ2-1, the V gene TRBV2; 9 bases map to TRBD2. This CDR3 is CASSERLAGLYNEQFF. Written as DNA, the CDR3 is TGTGCCAGCAGTGAACGGCTAGCGGGATTGTACAATGAGCAGTTCTTC.